These 2 T cell receptor beta chains were sequenced from one sample in a study of Ad26.COV2.S vaccination and SARS-CoV-2 variants (TCRdb year 2021). Library preparation employed the immunoSEQ multiplex PCR assay. The immuneACCESS repertoire file appears here via TCRdb, limited to in-frame rearrangements. These files lack a portion of the clones; in checked studies, under half of the deficit traces to unresolved V genes, and the cause of the others is not known. In all, the sample holds 350,000 to 400,000 clones, and 75% to 90% of those were seen once. 1.5% to 2% of the sample is taken by the ten largest. The sample's treatment or condition label is to be understood as: some 20 received Ad26.COV2.S at low or high dose, single or two shots; about 5 received placebo; per-sample allocation not given. For vaccine and placebo recipients, the sequenced repertoires came from samples collected on day 63 after the first injection.

The sequencing here drew on peripheral blood, taken in a trial of Ad26.COV2.S vaccine versus placebo. These receptors originate from a person aged 18 to 59 who received the Ad26.COV2.S COVID-19 vaccine or a placebo.

The chain is built from TRBV6-4 and TRBJ2-1, with D maybe TRBD2 (5 bases). The V end lost 0 bases, the J end lost 0 bases, and 9 bases lay between the germline ends. The CDR3 sequence is 16 residues long. Per germline, CDR1 MRHNA and CDR2 SNTAGT. CDR3 protein: CASSDSAESSYNEQFF. In DNA, the CDR3 is TGTGCCAGCAGTGACTCAGCGGAGAGCTCCTACAATGAGCAGTTCTTC.

J is TRBJ1-4 and V is TRBV7-3; no clear D. V gave up 3 bases and J gave up 0 bases, with 17 bases separating them. Germline assignment: CDR1 SGHTA and CDR2 FQGTGA. The CDR3 length is 18 residues. CDR3 residues: CASSFVPTKEATNEKLFF. CDR3 bases: TGTGCCAGCAGCTTCGTGCCCACCAAAGAAGCAACTAATGAAAAACTGTTTTTT. Combining the CDR3 with reference TRBV7-3 and TRBJ1-4 gives the whole variable domain GAGVSQTPSNKVTEKGKYVELRCDPISGHTALYWYRQSLGQGPEFLIYFQGTGAADDSGLPNDRFFAVRPEGSVSTLKIQRTERGDSAVYLCASSFVPTKEATNEKLFFGSGTQLSVL.